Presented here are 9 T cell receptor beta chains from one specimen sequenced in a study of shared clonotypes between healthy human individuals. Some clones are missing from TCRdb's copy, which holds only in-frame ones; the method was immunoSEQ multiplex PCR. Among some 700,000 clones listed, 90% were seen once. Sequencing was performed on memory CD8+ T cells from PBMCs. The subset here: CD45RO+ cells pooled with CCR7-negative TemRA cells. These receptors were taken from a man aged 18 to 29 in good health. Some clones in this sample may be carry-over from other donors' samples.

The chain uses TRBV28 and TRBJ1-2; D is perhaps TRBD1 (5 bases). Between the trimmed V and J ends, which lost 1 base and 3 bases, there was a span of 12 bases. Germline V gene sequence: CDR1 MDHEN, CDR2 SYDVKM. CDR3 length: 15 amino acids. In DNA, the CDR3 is TGTGCCAGCAGTTTATCACGGGGCCCTTACTATGGCTACACCTTC. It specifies CASSLSRGPYYGYTF.

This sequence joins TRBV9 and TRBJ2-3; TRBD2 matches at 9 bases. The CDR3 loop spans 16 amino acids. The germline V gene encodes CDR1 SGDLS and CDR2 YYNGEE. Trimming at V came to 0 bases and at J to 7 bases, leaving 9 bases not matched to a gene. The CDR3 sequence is CASSVGGTSNQYTQYF. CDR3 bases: TGTGCCAGCAGCGTAGGTGGGACTAGCAACCAGTATACGCAGTATTTT.

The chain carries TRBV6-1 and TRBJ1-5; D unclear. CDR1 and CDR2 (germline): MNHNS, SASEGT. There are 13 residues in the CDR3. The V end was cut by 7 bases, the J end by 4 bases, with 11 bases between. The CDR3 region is CASTLYDNQPQHF. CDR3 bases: TGTGCCAGCACCCTATATGATAATCAGCCCCAGCATTTT.

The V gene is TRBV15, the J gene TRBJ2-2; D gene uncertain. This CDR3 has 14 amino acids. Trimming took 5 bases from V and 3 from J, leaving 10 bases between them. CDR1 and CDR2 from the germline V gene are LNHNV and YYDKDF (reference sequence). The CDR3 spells CATSVSIDTGELFF. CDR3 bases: TGTGCCACCAGCGTCTCCATCGACACCGGGGAGCTGTTTTTT. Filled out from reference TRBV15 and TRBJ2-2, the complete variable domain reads DAMVIQNPRYQVTQFGKPVTLSCSQTLNHNVMYWYQQKSSQAPKLLFHYYDKDFNNEADTPDNFQSRRPNTSFCFLDIRSPGLGDTAMYLCATSVSIDTGELFFGEGSRLTVL.

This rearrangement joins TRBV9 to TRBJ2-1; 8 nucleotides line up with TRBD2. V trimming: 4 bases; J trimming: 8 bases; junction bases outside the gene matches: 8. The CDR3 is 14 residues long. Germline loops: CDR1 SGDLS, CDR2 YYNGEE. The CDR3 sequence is CASSPWAGGDEQFF. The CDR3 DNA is TGTGCCAGCAGCCCCTGGGCGGGAGGAGATGAGCAGTTCTTC. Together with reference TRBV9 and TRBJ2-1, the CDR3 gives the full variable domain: DSGVTQTPKHLITATGQRVTLRCSPRSGDLSVYWYQQSLDQGLQFLIQYYNGEERAKGNILERFSAQQFPDLHSELNLSSLELGDSALYFCASSPWAGGDEQFFGPGTRLTVL.

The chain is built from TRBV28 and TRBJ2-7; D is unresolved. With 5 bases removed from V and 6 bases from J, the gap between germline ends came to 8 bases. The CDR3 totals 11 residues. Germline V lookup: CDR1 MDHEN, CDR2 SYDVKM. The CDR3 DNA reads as TGTGCCAGCAGTCTCACATCCGAGCAGTACTTC. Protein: CASSLTSEQYF.

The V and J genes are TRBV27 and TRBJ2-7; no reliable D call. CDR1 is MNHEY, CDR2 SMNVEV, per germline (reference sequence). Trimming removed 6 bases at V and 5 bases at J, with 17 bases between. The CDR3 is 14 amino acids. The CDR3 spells CASRPGPSKNEQYF. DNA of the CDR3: TGTGCCAGCAGGCCTGGGCCCTCAAAGAACGAGCAGTACTTC.

The CDR3 spells CATSSTRGGVNEKLFF. In DNA, the CDR3 is TGTGCCACCAGCAGTACCCGCGGGGGGGTCAATGAAAAACTGTTTTTT. V is TRBV15 and J is TRBJ1-4, with a weak D call TRBD1 (5 bases). The CDR3 length is 16 residues. Germline loops: CDR1 LNHNV, CDR2 YYDKDF (reference sequence). With 3 bases removed from V and 5 bases from J, the gap between germline ends came to 16 bases. Filled out from reference TRBV15 and TRBJ1-4, the complete variable domain reads DAMVIQNPRYQVTQFGKPVTLSCSQTLNHNVMYWYQQKSSQAPKLLFHYYDKDFNNEADTPDNFQSRRPNTSFCFLDIRSPGLGDTAMYLCATSSTRGGVNEKLFFGSGTQLSVL.

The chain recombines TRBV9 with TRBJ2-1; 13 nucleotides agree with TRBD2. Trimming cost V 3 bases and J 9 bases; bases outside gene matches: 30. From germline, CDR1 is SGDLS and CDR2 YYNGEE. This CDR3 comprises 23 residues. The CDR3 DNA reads TGTGCCAGCAGCGCCCCGGGACGGGGAGTGGGGACTACTACTAGCGGGAGGGCCCTTGAGCAGTTCTTC. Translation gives CASSAPGRGVGTTTSGRALEQFF. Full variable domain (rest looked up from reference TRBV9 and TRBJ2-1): DSGVTQTPKHLITATGQRVTLRCSPRSGDLSVYWYQQSLDQGLQFLIQYYNGEERAKGNILERFSAQQFPDLHSELNLSSLELGDSALYFCASSAPGRGVGTTTSGRALEQFFGPGTRLTVL.